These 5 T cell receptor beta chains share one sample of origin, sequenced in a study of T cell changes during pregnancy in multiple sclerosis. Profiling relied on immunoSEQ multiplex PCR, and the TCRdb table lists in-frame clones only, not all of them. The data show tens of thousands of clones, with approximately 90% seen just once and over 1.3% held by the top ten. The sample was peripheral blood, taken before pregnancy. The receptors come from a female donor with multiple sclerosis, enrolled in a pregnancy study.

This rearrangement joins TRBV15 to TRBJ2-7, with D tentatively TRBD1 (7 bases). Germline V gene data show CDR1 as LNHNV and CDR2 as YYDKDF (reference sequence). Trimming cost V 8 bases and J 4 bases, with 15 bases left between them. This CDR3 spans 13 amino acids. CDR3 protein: CATRGTETYEQYF. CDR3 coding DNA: TGTGCCACCCGGGGGACAGAAACTTACGAGCAGTACTTC.

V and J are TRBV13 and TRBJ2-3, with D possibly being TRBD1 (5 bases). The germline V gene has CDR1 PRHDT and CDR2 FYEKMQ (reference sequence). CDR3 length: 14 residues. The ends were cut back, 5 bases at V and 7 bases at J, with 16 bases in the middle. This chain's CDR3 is CASSAWQGMNTQYF. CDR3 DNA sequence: TGTGCCAGCAGCGCGTGGCAGGGAATGAATACGCAGTATTTT.

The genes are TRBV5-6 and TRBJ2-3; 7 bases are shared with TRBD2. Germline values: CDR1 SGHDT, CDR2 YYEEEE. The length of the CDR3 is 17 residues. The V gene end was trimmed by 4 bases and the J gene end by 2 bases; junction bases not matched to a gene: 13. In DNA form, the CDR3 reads TGTGCCAGCAGCCCGGGAGGCTTCCCAGCGATCACAGATACGCAGTATTTT. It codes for CASSPGGFPAITDTQYF.

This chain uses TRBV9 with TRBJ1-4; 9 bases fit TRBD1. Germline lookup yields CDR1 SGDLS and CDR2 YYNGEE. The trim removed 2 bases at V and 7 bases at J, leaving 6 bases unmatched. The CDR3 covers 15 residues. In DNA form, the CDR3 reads TGTGCCAGCAGCGTGGGGACAGGGCTTGGTGAAAAACTGTTTTTT. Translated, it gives CASSVGTGLGEKLFF.

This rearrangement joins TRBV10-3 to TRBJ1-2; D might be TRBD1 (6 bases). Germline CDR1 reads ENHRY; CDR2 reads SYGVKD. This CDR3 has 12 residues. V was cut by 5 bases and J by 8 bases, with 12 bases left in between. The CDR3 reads CAISPQGLGYTF. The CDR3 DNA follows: TGTGCCATCAGTCCACAGGGTTTAGGCTACACCTTC.